This T cell receptor (beta chain) was observed in a study of early T cells in non-severe SARS-CoV-2 infection. The CDR3 sequence is 16 residues long. Germline values: CDR1 SGHTA, CDR2 FQGNSA. The V and J ends lost 5 bases and 6 bases, in that order; junction bases with no gene match: 12. Study-level results: The study's VDJdb matching favored anti-spike CD8 responses and missed private and CD4 specificities.

This clonotype was detected many times. The antigen is undetermined. Individual cDNA molecules each received unique molecular identifiers attached to them. TCRdb fed the 5' RACE reads into MiXCR, producing one record per CDR3 protein. The sample holds tens of thousands of distinct CDR3 sequences, 9.5% to 15% seen once. This receptor was identified in an adult who was a healthcare worker with PCR-confirmed SARS-CoV-2 infection or an uninfected control (not recorded which). Sample: whole blood. This chain uses TRBV7-2 with TRBJ2-2, with 7 bases matching TRBD2. The CDR3 here is CASSPGRREKAGELFF. CDR3 nucleotide sequence: TGTGCCAGCAGCCCCGGTCGGCGGGAGAAAGCCGGGGAGCTGTTTTTT.